The next 17 T cell receptor beta chains were all read from a single sample in a study of blood T cell repertoires in COVID-19. TCRdb keeps only in-frame clones here, not all; method: immunoSEQ multiplex PCR. The data show approximately 220,000 clones, less than 90% seen once. Sequencing used peripheral blood. The receptors here all came from a man between 35 and 55 years old with acute or convalescent COVID-19.

This clone was recorded a few times. V and J are TRBV5-1 and TRBJ1-1, with 12 bases identical to TRBD1. CDR3 length: 17 amino acids. J lost 4 bases, V lost 4 bases, and 11 bases had no gene match. The germline V gene encodes CDR1 SGHRS and CDR2 YFSETQ. The chain's CDR3 is CASSSTGTGGISTEAFF. In DNA, the CDR3 is TGCGCCAGCAGCAGTACCGGGACAGGGGGCATCAGCACTGAAGCTTTCTTT. The full variable domain, in which reference TRBV5-1 and TRBJ1-1 provide the parts outside the CDR3, is KAGVTQTPRYLIKTRGQQVTLSCSPISGHRSVSWYQQTPGQGLQFLFEYFSETQRNKGNFPGRFSGRQFSNSRSEMNVSTLELGDSALYLCASSSTGTGGISTEAFFGQGTRLTVV.

The V gene is TRBV29-1, the J gene TRBJ2-1; TRBD1 is a possible D gene (6 bases). The germline V gene encodes CDR1 SQVTM and CDR2 ANQGSEA. V was cut by 6 bases and J by 6 bases, with 18 bases left in between. The CDR3 is 14 residues long. The CDR3 spells CSVPVSGASNEQFF. CDR3 DNA sequence: TGCAGCGTCCCTGTATCAGGGGCATCCAATGAGCAGTTCTTC.

The chain has TRBV6-5 and TRBJ1-1; 8 nucleotides line up with TRBD1. V was clipped by 7 bases and J by 4 bases; unmatched bases: 8. CDR1 and CDR2 from the germline V gene are MNHEY and SVGAGI. This CDR3 has 14 residues. CDR3: CASTGQGDATEAFF. The CDR3 DNA reads TGTGCCAGCACCGGACAGGGAGACGCCACTGAAGCTTTCTTT.

The chain uses TRBV3-1 (or the pseudogene TRBV3-2) and TRBJ2-7; TRBD2 matches at 8 bases. Germline V CDR1 and CDR2: LGHDT, YNNKEL (reference sequence). The CDR3 consists of 14 residues. J gave up 6 bases and V 4 bases, and 8 bases lay outside the gene matches. The CDR3: CASSLRGGRSEQYF. The CDR3 region has the DNA TGTGCCAGCAGCCTTCGGGGGGGACGAAGCGAGCAGTACTTC.

This sequence joins TRBV5-1 and TRBJ1-2; the D is unclear. Trimming took 0 bases from V and 4 from J, leaving 7 bases between them. The CDR3 extends over 13 amino acids. The germline V gene has CDR1 SGHRS and CDR2 YFSETQ. CDR3 sequence: CASSLGGAYGYTF. CDR3 nucleotide sequence: TGCGCCAGCAGCTTGGGAGGTGCCTATGGCTACACCTTC.

This clone was counted a single time. The rearrangement uses TRBV18 and TRBJ2-7; D may be TRBD2 (6 bases). The germline V and J ends were trimmed by 6 bases and 4 bases, with 13 bases remaining between them. Germline V gene sequence: CDR1 KGHSH, CDR2 LQKENI. The CDR3 extends over 13 amino acids. Here the CDR3 DNA reads TGTGCCAGCTCCCCGGGACTGATTTACGAGCAGTACTTC. Translating gives CASSPGLIYEQYF. The full variable domain, its missing parts supplied by reference TRBV18 and TRBJ2-7, is NAGVMQNPRHLVRRRGQEARLRCSPMKGHSHVYWYRQLPEEGLKFMVYLQKENIIDESGMPKERFSAEFPKEGPSILRIQQVVRGDSAAYFCASSPGLIYEQYFGPGTRLTVT.

V and J are TRBV4-3 and TRBJ1-6; no firm D call. CDR3 size: 13 residues. V was cut by 1 base and J by 7 bases, with 5 bases left in between. CDR1 LGHNA and CDR2 YSLEER come from the germline V gene. The CDR3 sequence is CASSQGGNSPLHF. The CDR3 bases are TGCGCCAGCAGCCAAGGCGGGAATTCACCCCTCCACTTT.

This clone was counted only a few times. The rearrangement links TRBV19 to TRBJ1-5; D perhaps matches TRBD1 (6 bases). Germline V gene lookup returns CDR1 LNHDA and CDR2 SQIVND (reference sequence). Trimming stripped 7 bases from V and 5 bases from J, with 12 bases between. This CDR3 has 13 amino acids. CDR3 loop: CASTAGVYQPQHF. CDR3 sequence (DNA): TGTGCCAGTACCGCAGGGGTTTATCAGCCCCAGCATTTT.

This clone was seen a handful of times. This chain links TRBV27 with TRBJ1-6; 9 bases align to TRBD1. The germline gives CDR1 MNHEY, CDR2 SMNVEV (reference sequence). CDR3 length equals 15 residues. The V segment lost 5 bases and the J segment 10 bases; nucleotides outside the gene matches: 9. The CDR3 here is CASSPRGQGESPLHF. The CDR3 DNA reads as TGTGCCAGCAGTCCGAGGGGACAGGGTGAATCACCCCTCCACTTT.

As concerns this clone: Different DNA sequences within this sample yield the same CDR3. The rearrangement uses TRBV27 and TRBJ1-5; D is unresolved. The CDR3 contains 15 residues. Germline V gene sequence: CDR1 MNHEY, CDR2 SMNVEV (reference sequence). V was cut by 3 bases and J by 0 bases, with 9 bases left in between. CDR3 coding DNA: TGTGCCAGCAGTTTGTCGCGATATAGCAATCAGCCCCAGCATTTT. This sequence encodes CASSLSRYSNQPQHF.

This rearrangement joins TRBV10-2 to TRBJ2-6; weak D call: TRBD1 (6 bases). This CDR3 spans 14 amino acids. Germline values: CDR1 WSHSY, CDR2 SAAADI. Trimming shortened V by 6 bases and J by 3 bases, and 9 bases separated the two germline ends. CDR3 in DNA: TGCGCCAGCAGAAGGGGGTTTGGGGCCAACGTCCTGACTTTC. Its translation: CASRRGFGANVLTF.

This chain joins TRBV3-1 (or the pseudogene TRBV3-2) and TRBJ2-3; tentative D call: TRBD2 (5 bases). This CDR3 is 15 amino acids long. Trimming pared 3 bases from V and 1 base from J, leaving 11 bases between. In germline, CDR1 is LGHDT, CDR2 YNNKEL (reference sequence). The CDR3: CASSQGGLGTDTQYF. The CDR3 DNA is TGTGCCAGCAGCCAGGGCGGACTGGGCACAGATACGCAGTATTTT.

This chain joins TRBV6-5 and TRBJ2-7; 9 bases are shared with TRBD1. V lost 2 bases and J lost 2; bases outside the gene matches: 4. This CDR3 is 15 amino acids long. The germline V gene encodes CDR1 MNHEY and CDR2 SVGAGI. The CDR3 reads CASSYHRGRPYEQYF. The CDR3 DNA sequence: TGTGCCAGCAGTTACCACAGGGGGCGCCCCTACGAGCAGTACTTC.

This clone came up a few times. V and J are TRBV6-2 or TRBV6-3 and TRBJ1-2; D remains unclear. Germline V gives CDR1 MNHEY, CDR2 SVGEGT. This CDR3 is 12 amino acids long. Trimming removed 2 bases at V and 4 bases at J, with 5 bases between. The CDR3 is CASSYGPYGYTF. CDR3 coding DNA: TGTGCCAGCAGTTACGGGCCCTATGGCTACACCTTC.

The rearrangement uses TRBV7-2 and TRBJ2-1; TRBD2 matches 14 bases. V lost 5 bases and J lost 7; bases outside the gene matches: 7. The CDR3 has 16 amino acids. Germline CDR1 reads SGHTA; CDR2 reads FQGNSA. CDR3 loop: CASSVRTSGGSNEQFF. CDR3 in DNA: TGTGCCAGCAGCGTCCGGACTAGCGGGGGGAGTAATGAGCAGTTCTTC.

The gene calls are TRBV9 and TRBJ2-1, with 8 nucleotides matching TRBD1. V was pared by 7 bases and J by 12 bases, with 18 bases of the junction left unmatched. The CDR3 extends over 15 amino acids. Germline assignment: CDR1 SGDLS and CDR2 YYNGEE. The CDR3: CASGEDRDKSEGQFF. Written as DNA, the CDR3 is TGTGCCAGCGGTGAGGACAGGGATAAGTCGGAGGGGCAGTTCTTC.

The chain is built from TRBV7-9 and TRBJ2-3; 14 positions match TRBD2. The junction had 14 bases not matched to a gene; V was cut back by 5 bases and J by 4 bases. The germline V gene has CDR1 SEHNR and CDR2 FQNEAQ (reference sequence). The length of the CDR3 is 19 residues. CDR3 nucleotide sequence: TGTGCCAGCAGCCCACCCCCCCCGACTAGCGGGGGGGAGTCAGATACGCAGTATTTT. It yields the protein CASSPPPPTSGGESDTQYF.